This T cell receptor (beta chain) was recorded in a study of blood T cell repertoires in COVID-19. On the study more broadly: Sources were T cells, B-cell-depleted T cells, or PBMCs; the material itself was cDNA or gDNA.

Source study methods: How many nucleated cells were present was estimated from reference gene primer amplification. Using immunoSEQ multiplex PCR, the repertoire was profiled, and TCRdb retains in-frame clones only, with some absent. Clone size and the V and J calls come from that table; the DNA yielded D and trimming. The sample has 80,000 to 95,000 clones; 86% are singletons. V was shortened by 8 bases and J by 3 bases, with 7 bases between the two germline ends. The CDR3 length is 11 residues. Germline assignment: CDR1 ENHRY and CDR2 SYGVKD. This chain connects TRBV10-3 to TRBJ1-1; D is undetermined. Sequencing was carried out using peripheral blood. The sequence derives from a middle-aged man with active or convalescent COVID-19. CDR3 loop: CAIGQDTEAFF. The DNA for the CDR3 is TGTGCCATCGGGCAGGACACTGAAGCTTTCTTT.